What follows are 29 T cell receptor beta chains derived from one specimen sequenced in a study of regulatory T cells in long-lasting Graves disease. Arm-PCR of CDR3 regions with iRepertoire HTBI primers generated TCR beta libraries. TCRdb ran MiXCR on the multiplex PCR reads and lists one entry per CDR3 protein. The data hold some 250,000 distinct CDR3 sequences, with around 16% observed a single time. Time point specified: newly diagnosed GD, antithyroid drugs for less than 3 months. RNA isolated from PBMCs was used to make the TCR library. Here the sequenced sample was peripheral blood mononuclear cells (PBMCs), taken at new diagnosis, from a patient treated with antithyroid drugs. The receptor set was obtained from a female donor with Graves disease.

In the case of this clonotype: Possible read error: a much larger clone is one base away. Because it lacks the conserved phenylalanine or tryptophan at the end, this CDR3 is likely a read error. This chain uses TRBV9 with TRBJ1-5, with D maybe TRBD1 (5 bases). This CDR3 has 13 residues. Trimming stripped 0 bases from V and 5 bases from J, with 6 bases between. Germline V gene lookup returns CDR1 SGDLS and CDR2 YYNGEE. The CDR3 DNA is TGTGCCAGCAGCGTAGAGGGGTATCAGCCCCAGCATGTT. As protein: CASSVEGYQPQHV.

This clonotype has at least ten counts. This chain uses TRBV7-3 with TRBJ2-2; D is undetermined. Trimming took 6 bases from V and 0 from J, leaving 8 bases between them. Germline V gene lookup returns CDR1 SGHTA and CDR2 FQGTGA. CDR3 length equals 14 residues. As DNA, the CDR3 is TGTGCCAGCAGGACCACTACGAACACCGGGGAGCTGTTTTTT. Protein: CASRTTTNTGELFF.

There are many counts of this clonotype. The chain employs TRBV19 and TRBJ2-1, with TRBD2 matching 12 bases. CDR3 length equals 16 residues. CDR1 and CDR2 from the germline V gene are LNHDA and SQIVND (reference sequence). With V trimmed by 4 bases and J by 8 bases, 9 bases remained unmatched. CDR3 sequence (DNA): TGTGCCAGTAGTACCTCGACTAGCGGGAGTTCGGATGAGCAGTTCTTC. Translation gives CASSTSTSGSSDEQFF.

The DNA for the CDR3 is TGTGCCAGCAGCACTGAGCCAGCGGGAGGCCATGGGGAGCAGTTCTTC. The encoded protein is CASSTEPAGGHGEQFF. This chain connects TRBV5-4 to TRBJ2-1, with 9 positions matching TRBD2. Germline CDR1 is SGHNT and CDR2 is YYREEE (reference sequence). V was clipped by 4 bases and J by 10 bases; unmatched bases: 15. This CDR3 spans 16 amino acids.

The genes are TRBV12-3 or TRBV12-4 and TRBJ1-3, with TRBD1 matching over 9 bases. The CDR3 spans 17 residues. The junction had 12 bases not matched to a gene; V was cut back by 6 bases and J by 3 bases. This CDR3 reads CASSPWATGGVGNTIYF. The CDR3 DNA reads as TGTGCCAGCAGCCCATGGGCGACAGGGGGAGTTGGAAACACCATATATTTT.

The table lists this clonotype with many counts. The chain links TRBV11-3 to TRBJ2-5, with 13 bases aligning to TRBD2. The length of the CDR3 is 13 residues. The ends lost 5 bases at V and 7 bases at J; junction bases unmatched: 1. The V gene's germline CDR1 is SGHNT and CDR2 YENEEA. The CDR3 is CASSRTSGGTQYF. Here the CDR3 DNA reads TGTGCCAGCAGCCGGACTAGCGGGGGGACCCAGTACTTC. The variable domain in full, with the rest retrieved from reference TRBV11-3 and TRBJ2-5, is EAGVVQSPRYKIIEKKQPVAFWCNPISGHNTLYWYLQNLGQGPELLIRYENEEAVDDSQLPKDRFSAERLKGVDSTLKIQPAELGDSAVYLCASSRTSGGTQYFGPGTRLLVL.

This clonotype was seen ten or more times. The chain uses TRBV13 and TRBJ2-7; D is perhaps TRBD2 (7 bases). Per germline, CDR1 PRHDT and CDR2 FYEKMQ (reference sequence). Trimming took off 0 bases at V and 7 bases at J, with 19 bases between the two ends. The CDR3 spans 16 residues. The CDR3 DNA reads TGTGCCAGCAGCTTAGGCCCCAGGGGTAATAGCGGGGAGCAGTACTTC. It specifies CASSLGPRGNSGEQYF.

This clonotype was observed a handful of times. The J gene is TRBJ1-6, the V gene TRBV5-6, with D possibly TRBD1 on 5 matching bases. The V and J ends lost 4 bases and 0 bases respectively, with 14 bases between them. CDR1 SGHDT and CDR2 YYEEEE come from the germline V gene. The CDR3 covers 17 residues. The CDR3 loop is CASSQDSYSSYNSPLHF. As DNA, the CDR3 is TGTGCCAGCAGCCAAGACAGTTACAGCTCCTATAATTCACCCCTCCACTTT.

At least ten counts were recorded for this clonotype. The chain recombines TRBV10-2 with TRBJ2-3; 11 positions agree with TRBD1. The CDR3 length is 14 residues. After removal of 8 bases from V and 2 bases from J, the junction contained 3 bases not matched to a gene. CDR1 is WSHSY, CDR2 SAAADI, per germline. DNA for the CDR3: TGCGCCAGCCGGACAGGGGGCCTCACAGATACGCAGTATTTT. Protein: CASRTGGLTDTQYF.

This clonotype was seen a handful of times. The chain employs TRBV7-9 and TRBJ2-5; tentatively, D is TRBD2 (6 bases). Germline assignment: CDR1 SEHNR and CDR2 FQNEAQ (reference sequence). V dropped 6 bases and J dropped 6 bases, with 11 bases sitting between them. The CDR3 consists of 12 residues. The CDR3 loop reads CASRLGLQTQYF. The DNA for the CDR3 is TGTGCCAGCAGACTGGGACTTCAGACCCAGTACTTC.

This clonotype was recorded many times. The chain links TRBV2 to TRBJ2-1, with 11 bases matching TRBD1. Germline CDR1 and CDR2: SNHLY and FYNNEI. The V gene end was trimmed by 6 bases and the J gene end by 8 bases; junction bases not matched to a gene: 9. This CDR3 spans 15 amino acids. For the CDR3, the DNA is TGTGCCAGCAGGCCGGGACAGGGGGGATGGTATGAGCAGTTCTTC. It codes for CASRPGQGGWYEQFF.

This clonotype was seen at least ten times. The chain employs TRBV7-8 and TRBJ2-1, with 8 bases fitting TRBD2. J lost 3 bases, V lost 4 bases, and 8 bases had no gene match. This CDR3 is built from 16 residues. Germline V gene data show CDR1 as SGHVS and CDR2 as FQNEAQ. CDR3 coding DNA: TGTGCCAGCAGCTATGCCAGTAGCGGGAACTACAATGAGCAGTTCTTC. It yields the protein CASSYASSGNYNEQFF.

Points on this clonotype: This sequence may be a read error, since a much larger clone differs from it by one base. The CDR3 end shows no conserved phenylalanine or tryptophan, and so a read error is likely. V gene TRBV28 combines with J gene TRBJ1-1; D might be TRBD1 (6 bases). This CDR3 is built from 12 residues. Germline values: CDR1 MDHEN, CDR2 SYDVKM. V dropped 4 bases and J dropped 3 bases, with 6 bases sitting between them. CDR3 sequence: CASSWGHTEAFS. CDR3 nucleotide sequence: TGTGCCAGCAGTTGGGGGCACACTGAAGCTTTCTCT.

This clonotype was detected ten times or more. The rearrangement links TRBV11-2 to TRBJ1-2; possibly TRBD1 for D (5 bases). The V end lost 4 bases, the J end lost 5 bases, and 20 bases lay between the germline ends. The CDR3 runs 16 residues. Germline CDR1 is SGHAT and CDR2 is FQNNGV. The CDR3 is CASSSPRTGLRYGYTF. CDR3 bases: TGTGCCAGCAGCTCCCCCCGGACGGGGCTGAGGTATGGCTACACCTTC.

This clonotype was observed a few times. DNA for the CDR3: TGTGCCAGCAGCTTGGCCGTAGGAACAGATACGCAGTATTTT. Translation gives CASSLAVGTDTQYF. The chain couples TRBV5-5 to TRBJ2-3; unclear D gene. V gave up 0 bases and J gave up 3 bases, with 8 bases separating them. This CDR3 has 14 residues. In germline, CDR1 is SGHKS, CDR2 YYEKEE (reference sequence).

The gene calls are TRBV20-1 and TRBJ2-5; no clear D. Trimming removed 2 bases at V and 2 bases at J, with 6 bases between. CDR3 length: 12 residues. CDR1 DFQATT and CDR2 SNEGSKA come from the germline V gene (reference sequence). CDR3 loop: CSARTWQETQYF. In DNA form, the CDR3 reads TGCAGTGCTAGAACCTGGCAAGAGACCCAGTACTTC.

In this sample, this clonotype turned up many times. The V gene is TRBV28, the J gene TRBJ2-5, with 7 bases lining up with TRBD2. This CDR3 has 17 residues. With V trimmed by 6 bases and J by 0 bases, 13 bases remained unmatched. Germline assignment: CDR1 MDHEN and CDR2 SYDVKM. CDR3 protein: CASRPDSSSGYQETQYF. DNA of the CDR3: TGTGCCAGCAGGCCCGACTCCTCTAGCGGTTACCAAGAGACCCAGTACTTC.

Remarks on this clonotype: An end of the junction differs from the germline gene, which may be a read error. This chain connects TRBV18 to TRBJ2-3; D gene ambiguous. The CDR3 sequence is 16 residues long. CDR1 is KGHSH, CDR2 LQKENI, per germline. For the CDR3, the DNA is TGTGCGAGCTCACCACCCACGGATTTGGGCACAGATACGCACTATTTT. Its protein is CASSPPTDLGTDTHYF.

This clonotype was detected many times. The chain recombines TRBV29-1 with TRBJ2-3, with TRBD2 identical over 8 bases. Germline assignment: CDR1 SQVTM and CDR2 ANQGSEA. This CDR3 has 16 amino acids. V was pared by 1 base and J by 0 bases, with 6 bases of the junction left unmatched. The CDR3 DNA sequence: TGCAGCGTTGAAGGGGGGACGGGAGGGAGCACAGATACGCAGTATTTT. Translation gives CSVEGGTGGSTDTQYF.

The table lists this clonotype with many counts. The chain joins TRBV7-9 to TRBJ2-7, with D unclear. Germline assignment: CDR1 SEHNR and CDR2 FQNEAQ (reference sequence). The CDR3 length is 14 residues. Deletions cut 2 bases from V and 2 bases from J, with 10 bases between. CDR3 loop: CASSLKTVPYEQYF. In DNA form, the CDR3 reads TGTGCCAGCAGCTTAAAGACGGTACCCTACGAGCAGTACTTC.

In its sample, this clonotype was seen many times. J is TRBJ2-1 and V is TRBV12-3 or TRBV12-4; D is undetermined. V was pared by 2 bases and J by 9 bases, with 5 bases between. The CDR3 runs to 11 residues. This CDR3 is CASSLRIEQFF. Here the CDR3 DNA reads TGTGCCAGCAGTTTACGTATTGAGCAGTTCTTC.

This clonotype appeared many times. The V gene is TRBV6-2 or TRBV6-3, the J gene TRBJ2-7; 7 nucleotides agree with TRBD1. Germline loops: CDR1 MNHEY, CDR2 SVGEGT. J was trimmed by 7 bases and V by 3 bases; bases with no gene match: 15. There are 16 residues in the CDR3. DNA for the CDR3: TGTGCCAGCAGTTATCGACAGGGCGACCCTCCCGGGGAGCAGTACTTC. This gives the protein CASSYRQGDPPGEQYF.

In this sample, this clonotype turned up many times. The genes are TRBV29-1 and TRBJ2-1; D is undetermined. The CDR3 loop spans 11 amino acids. The V and J ends lost 5 bases and 5 bases respectively, with 7 bases between them. Germline CDR1 reads SQVTM; CDR2 reads ANQGSEA. In nucleotides, the CDR3 is TGCAGCGTTCTCCCACACAATGAGCAGTTCTTC. This codes for CSVLPHNEQFF.

This clonotype was seen at least ten times. The rearrangement uses TRBV6-2 or TRBV6-3 and TRBJ1-1; D is ambiguous. The V end was cut by 6 bases, the J end by 1 base, with 15 bases between. Germline V gives CDR1 MNHEY, CDR2 SVGEGT. This CDR3 is 15 amino acids long. The CDR3 region is CASRPDLFSNTEAFF. Here the CDR3 DNA reads TGTGCCAGCAGACCCGATCTTTTTTCGAACACTGAAGCTTTCTTT.

This clonotype was recorded at least ten times. The CDR3 DNA follows: TGTGCCATCAGTGGAGACAGGGGTTTTAGCACTGAAGCTTTCTTT. This sequence encodes CAISGDRGFSTEAFF. The chain joins TRBV10-3 to TRBJ1-1; 8 bases are shared with TRBD1. This CDR3 comprises 15 residues. Germline V gives CDR1 ENHRY, CDR2 SYGVKD. The trim removed 4 bases at V and 4 bases at J, leaving 8 bases unmatched.

V usage is TRBV7-9 and J usage is TRBJ2-1; D gene ambiguous. Trimming removed 5 bases at V and 12 bases at J, with 11 bases between. Germline CDR1 SEHNR, CDR2 FQNEAQ (reference sequence). This CDR3 spans 11 amino acids. The DNA for the CDR3 is TGTGCCAGCAGCCTTCAAGATGGGCAGTTCTTC. Encoded protein: CASSLQDGQFF.

The table lists this clonotype with a few counts. This chain links TRBV12-3 or TRBV12-4 with TRBJ2-2, with a possible D match to TRBD2 (5 bases). This CDR3 region has 15 residues. The V and J ends lost 3 bases and 5 bases respectively, with 13 bases between them. CDR3 nucleotide sequence: TGTGCCAGCAGTTTTCCAGATAGCGTAACCGGGGAGCTGTTTTTT. Its protein is CASSFPDSVTGELFF.

About this clonotype: Possible read error: a much larger clone is one base away. The V call is TRBV12-3 or TRBV12-4, the J call TRBJ1-2, with D unclear. This CDR3 region has 13 residues. For the CDR3, the DNA is TGTGCCAGCAGCCCCCCCGGGAACTATGACTACACCTTC. This codes for CASSPPGNYDYTF.

This clonotype appeared many times. The rearrangement links TRBV28 to TRBJ1-1, with TRBD1 matching 8 bases. Germline loops: CDR1 MDHEN, CDR2 SYDVKM. The J segment lost 7 bases and the V segment lost 7 bases, leaving 2 bases of the junction unmatched. The CDR3 is made up of 11 amino acids. CDR3 residues: CASNDRGEAFF. DNA for the CDR3: TGTGCCAGCAACGACAGGGGTGAAGCTTTCTTT.